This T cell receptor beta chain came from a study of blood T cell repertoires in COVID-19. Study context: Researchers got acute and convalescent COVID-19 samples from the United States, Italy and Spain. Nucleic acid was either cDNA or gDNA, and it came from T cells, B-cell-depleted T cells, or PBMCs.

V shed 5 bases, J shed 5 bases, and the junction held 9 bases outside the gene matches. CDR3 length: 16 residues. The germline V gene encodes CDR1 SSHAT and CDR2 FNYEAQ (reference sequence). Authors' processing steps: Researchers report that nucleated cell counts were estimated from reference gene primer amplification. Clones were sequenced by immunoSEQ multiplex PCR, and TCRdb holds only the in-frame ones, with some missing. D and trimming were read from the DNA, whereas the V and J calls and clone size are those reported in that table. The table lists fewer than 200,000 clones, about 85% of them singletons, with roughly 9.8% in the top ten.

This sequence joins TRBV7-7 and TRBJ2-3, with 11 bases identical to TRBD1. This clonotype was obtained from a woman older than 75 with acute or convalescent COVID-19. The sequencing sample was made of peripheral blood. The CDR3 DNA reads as TGTGCCAGCAGCCGGACCTTTGGGACAGGGGGAGATACGCAGTATTTT. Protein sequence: CASSRTFGTGGDTQYF.